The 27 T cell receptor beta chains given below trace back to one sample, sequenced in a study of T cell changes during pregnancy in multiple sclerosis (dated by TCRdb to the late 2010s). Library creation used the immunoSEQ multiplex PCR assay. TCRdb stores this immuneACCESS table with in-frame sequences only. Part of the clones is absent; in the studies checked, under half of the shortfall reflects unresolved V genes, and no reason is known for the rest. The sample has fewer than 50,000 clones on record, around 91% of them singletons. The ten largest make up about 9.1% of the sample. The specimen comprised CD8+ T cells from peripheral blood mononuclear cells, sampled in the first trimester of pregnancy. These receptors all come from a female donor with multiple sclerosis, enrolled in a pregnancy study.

The CDR3 DNA reads TGTGCCAGCAGTGACGGGACAGGGGCCACAGATACGCAGTATTTT. Its translation: CASSDGTGATDTQYF. The chain uses TRBV6-4 and TRBJ2-3; 10 bases are shared with TRBD1. The CDR3 runs 15 residues. Germline CDR1 and CDR2: MRHNA and SNTAGT. J was trimmed by 2 bases and V by 2 bases; bases with no gene match: 1.

The CDR3 is CASSPGFDNSPLHF. In DNA form, the CDR3 reads TGTGCCAGCAGTCCAGGTTTCGATAATTCACCCCTCCACTTT. The chain joins TRBV6-4 to TRBJ1-6; D unclear. CDR1 and CDR2 (germline): MRHNA, SNTAGT. Trimming shortened V by 5 bases and J by 5 bases, and 10 bases separated the two germline ends. This CDR3 comprises 14 residues.

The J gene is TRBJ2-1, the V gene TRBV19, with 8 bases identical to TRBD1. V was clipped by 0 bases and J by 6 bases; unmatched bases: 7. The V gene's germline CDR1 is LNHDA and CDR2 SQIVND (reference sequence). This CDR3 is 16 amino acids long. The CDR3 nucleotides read TGTGCCAGTAGTATAGACCGGGCAGGGGGCTTCAATGAGCAGTTCTTC. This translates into CASSIDRAGGFNEQFF.

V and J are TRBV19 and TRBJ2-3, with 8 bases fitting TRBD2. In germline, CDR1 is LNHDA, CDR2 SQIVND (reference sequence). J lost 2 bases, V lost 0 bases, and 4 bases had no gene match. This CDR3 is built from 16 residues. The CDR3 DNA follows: TGTGCCAGTAGTATAGAGCTAGCGGGTCTCACAGATACGCAGTATTTT. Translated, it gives CASSIELAGLTDTQYF.

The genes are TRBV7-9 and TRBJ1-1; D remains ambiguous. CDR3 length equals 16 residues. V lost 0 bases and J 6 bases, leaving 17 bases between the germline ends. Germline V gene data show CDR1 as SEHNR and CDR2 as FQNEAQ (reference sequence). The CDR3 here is CASSLAYSEARAEAFF. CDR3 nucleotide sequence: TGTGCCAGCAGCTTAGCTTATTCGGAGGCGCGGGCTGAAGCTTTCTTT.

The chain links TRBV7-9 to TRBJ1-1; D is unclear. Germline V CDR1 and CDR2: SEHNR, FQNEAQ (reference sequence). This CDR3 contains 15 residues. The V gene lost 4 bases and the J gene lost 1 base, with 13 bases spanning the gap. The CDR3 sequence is CASSSPDSGNTEAFF. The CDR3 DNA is TGTGCCAGCAGCTCGCCGGACTCAGGGAACACTGAAGCTTTCTTT.

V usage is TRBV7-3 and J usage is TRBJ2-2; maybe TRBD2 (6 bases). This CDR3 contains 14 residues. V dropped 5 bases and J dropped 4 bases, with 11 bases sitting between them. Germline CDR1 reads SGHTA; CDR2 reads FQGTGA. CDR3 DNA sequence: TGTGCCAGCAGCGCCCAGGGAGGCACCGGGGAGCTGTTTTTT. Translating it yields CASSAQGGTGELFF.

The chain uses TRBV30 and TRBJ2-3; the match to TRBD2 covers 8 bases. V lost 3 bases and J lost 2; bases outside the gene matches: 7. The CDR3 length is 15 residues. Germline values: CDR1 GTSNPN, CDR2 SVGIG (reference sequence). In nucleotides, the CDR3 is TGTGCCTGGAGGCAGACGGGACTAGACACAGATACGCAGTATTTT. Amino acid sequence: CAWRQTGLDTDTQYF.

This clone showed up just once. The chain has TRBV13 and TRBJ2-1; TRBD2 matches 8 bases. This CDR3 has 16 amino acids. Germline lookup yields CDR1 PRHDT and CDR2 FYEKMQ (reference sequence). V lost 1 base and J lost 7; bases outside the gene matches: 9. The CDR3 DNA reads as TGTGCCAGCAGCTTAGATGGGACTAGTCGAATGAATGAGCAGTTCTTC. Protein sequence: CASSLDGTSRMNEQFF.

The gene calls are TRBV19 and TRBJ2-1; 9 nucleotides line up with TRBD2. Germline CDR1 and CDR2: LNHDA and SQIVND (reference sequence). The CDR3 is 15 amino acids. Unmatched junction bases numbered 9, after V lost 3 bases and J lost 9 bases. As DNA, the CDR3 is TGTGCCAGTAGTATGACTAGCGGAGGGGCGGGTGAGCAGTTCTTC. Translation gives CASSMTSGGAGEQFF.

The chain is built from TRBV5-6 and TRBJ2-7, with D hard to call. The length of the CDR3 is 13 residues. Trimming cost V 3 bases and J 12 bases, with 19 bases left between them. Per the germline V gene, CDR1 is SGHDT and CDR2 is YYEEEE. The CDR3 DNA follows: TGTGCCAGCAGCTCCCAACCCATCTGGGCTGCGTACTTC. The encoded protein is CASSSQPIWAAYF.

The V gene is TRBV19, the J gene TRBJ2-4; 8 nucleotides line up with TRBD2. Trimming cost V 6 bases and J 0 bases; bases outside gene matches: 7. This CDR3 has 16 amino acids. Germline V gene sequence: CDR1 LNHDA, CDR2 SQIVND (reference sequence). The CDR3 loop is CASSVGSGVAKNIQYF. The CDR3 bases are TGTGCCAGTAGCGTGGGTAGCGGGGTAGCCAAAAACATTCAGTACTTC. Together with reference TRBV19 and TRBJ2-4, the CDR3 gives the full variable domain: DGGITQSPKYLFRKEGQNVTLSCEQNLNHDAMYWYRQDPGQGLRLIYYSQIVNDFQKGDIAEGYSVSREKKESFPLTVTSAQKNPTAFYLCASSVGSGVAKNIQYFGAGTRLSVL.

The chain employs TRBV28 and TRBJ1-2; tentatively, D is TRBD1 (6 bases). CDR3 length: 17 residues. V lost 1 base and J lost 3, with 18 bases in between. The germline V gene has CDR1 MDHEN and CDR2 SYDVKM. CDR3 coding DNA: TGTGCCAGCAGTTTATACGGCAGGGACATCGATGACTATGGCTACACCTTC. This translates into CASSLYGRDIDDYGYTF.

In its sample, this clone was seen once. The CDR3 sequence is CASSYSFPSGNTIYF. Written as DNA, the CDR3 is TGTGCCAGCAGTTACTCGTTCCCTTCTGGAAACACCATATATTTT. The chain has TRBV6-5 and TRBJ1-3; D is unresolved. Trimming cost V 0 bases and J 1 base, with 7 bases left between them. The CDR3 contains 15 residues. Germline CDR1 reads MNHEY; CDR2 reads SVGAGI.

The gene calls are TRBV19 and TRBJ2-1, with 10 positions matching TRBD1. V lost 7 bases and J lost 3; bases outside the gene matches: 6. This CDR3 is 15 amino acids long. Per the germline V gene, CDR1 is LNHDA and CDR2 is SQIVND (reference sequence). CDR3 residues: CASKRQGAFYNEQFF. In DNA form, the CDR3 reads TGTGCCAGTAAGCGACAGGGGGCTTTCTACAATGAGCAGTTCTTC.

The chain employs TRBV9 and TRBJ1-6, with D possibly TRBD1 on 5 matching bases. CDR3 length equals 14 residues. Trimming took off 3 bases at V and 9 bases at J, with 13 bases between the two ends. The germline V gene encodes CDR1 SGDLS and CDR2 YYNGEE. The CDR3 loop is CASSETWGGSPLHF. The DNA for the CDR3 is TGTGCCAGCAGCGAGACCTGGGGGGGTTCACCCCTCCACTTT.

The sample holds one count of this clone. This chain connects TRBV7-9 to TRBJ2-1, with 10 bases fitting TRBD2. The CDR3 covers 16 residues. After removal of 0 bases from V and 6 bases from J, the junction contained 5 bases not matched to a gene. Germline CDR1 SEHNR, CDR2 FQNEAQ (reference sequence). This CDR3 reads CASSLAASGGSNEQFF. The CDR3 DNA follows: TGTGCCAGCAGCTTAGCGGCTAGCGGGGGAAGCAATGAGCAGTTCTTC.

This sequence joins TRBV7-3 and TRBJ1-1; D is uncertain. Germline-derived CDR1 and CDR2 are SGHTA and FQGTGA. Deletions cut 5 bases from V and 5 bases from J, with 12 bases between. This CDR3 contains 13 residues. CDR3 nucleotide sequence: TGTGCCAGCAGCACGAGAGGAGGAACTGAAGCTTTCTTT. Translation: CASSTRGGTEAFF.

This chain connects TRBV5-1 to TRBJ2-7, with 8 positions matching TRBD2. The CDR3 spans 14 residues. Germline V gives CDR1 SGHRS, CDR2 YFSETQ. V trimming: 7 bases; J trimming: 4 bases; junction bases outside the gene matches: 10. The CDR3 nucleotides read TGCGCCAGCGGTTATAGCGGGATAACGTACGAGCAGTACTTC. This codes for CASGYSGITYEQYF.

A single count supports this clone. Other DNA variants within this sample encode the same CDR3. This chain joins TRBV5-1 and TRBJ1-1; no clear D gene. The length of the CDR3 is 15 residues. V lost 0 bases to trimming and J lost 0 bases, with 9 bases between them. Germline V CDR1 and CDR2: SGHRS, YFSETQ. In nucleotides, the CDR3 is TGCGCCAGCAGCTTGGTATCAGGTATGAACACTGAAGCTTTCTTT. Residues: CASSLVSGMNTEAFF. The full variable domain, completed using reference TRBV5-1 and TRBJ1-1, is KAGVTQTPRYLIKTRGQQVTLSCSPISGHRSVSWYQQTPGQGLQFLFEYFSETQRNKGNFPGRFSGRQFSNSRSEMNVSTLELGDSALYLCASSLVSGMNTEAFFGQGTRLTVV.

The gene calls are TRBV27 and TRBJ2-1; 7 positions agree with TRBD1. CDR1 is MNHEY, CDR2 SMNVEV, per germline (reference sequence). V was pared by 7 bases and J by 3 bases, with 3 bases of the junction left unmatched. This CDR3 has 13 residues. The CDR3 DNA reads TGTGCCAGCATTGACAGGGACTACAATGAGCAGTTCTTC. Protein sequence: CASIDRDYNEQFF.

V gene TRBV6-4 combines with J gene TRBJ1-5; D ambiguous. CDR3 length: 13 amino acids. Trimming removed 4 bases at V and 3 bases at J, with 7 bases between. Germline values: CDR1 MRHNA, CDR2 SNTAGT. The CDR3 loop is CASSATVNQPQHF. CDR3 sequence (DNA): TGTGCCAGCAGTGCCACAGTCAATCAGCCCCAGCATTTT.

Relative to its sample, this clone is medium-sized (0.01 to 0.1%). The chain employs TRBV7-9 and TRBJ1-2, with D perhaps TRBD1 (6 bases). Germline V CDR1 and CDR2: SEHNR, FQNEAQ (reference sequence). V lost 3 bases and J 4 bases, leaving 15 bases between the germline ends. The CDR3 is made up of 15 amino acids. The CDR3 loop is CASSLRTVFLYGYTF. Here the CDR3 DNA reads TGTGCCAGCAGCTTGAGGACAGTTTTTCTCTATGGCTACACCTTC.

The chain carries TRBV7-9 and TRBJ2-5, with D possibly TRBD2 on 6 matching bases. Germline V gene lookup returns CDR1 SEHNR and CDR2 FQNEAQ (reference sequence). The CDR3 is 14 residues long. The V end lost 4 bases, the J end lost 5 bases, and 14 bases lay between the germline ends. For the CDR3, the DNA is TGTGCCAGCAGCTCGCGGGGCGGGGATGAGACCCAGTACTTC. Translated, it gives CASSSRGGDETQYF.

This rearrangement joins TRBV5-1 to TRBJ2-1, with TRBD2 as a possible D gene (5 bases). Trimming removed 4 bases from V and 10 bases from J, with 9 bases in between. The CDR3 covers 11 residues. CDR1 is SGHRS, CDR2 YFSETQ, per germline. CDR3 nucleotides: TGCGCCAGCAGCCTAGGGAGAGAGCAGTTCTTC. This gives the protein CASSLGREQFF.

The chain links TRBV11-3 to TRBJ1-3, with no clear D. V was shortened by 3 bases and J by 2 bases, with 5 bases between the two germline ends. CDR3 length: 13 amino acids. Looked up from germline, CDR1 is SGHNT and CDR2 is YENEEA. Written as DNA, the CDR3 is TGTGCCAGCAGCTTTAAGCCTGGAAACACCATATATTTT. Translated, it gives CASSFKPGNTIYF.

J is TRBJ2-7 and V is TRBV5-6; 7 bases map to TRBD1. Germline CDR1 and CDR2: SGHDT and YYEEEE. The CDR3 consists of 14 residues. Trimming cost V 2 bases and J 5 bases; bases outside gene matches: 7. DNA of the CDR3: TGTGCCAGCAGCTTCCCAGGGGGAACTGACGAGCAGTACTTC. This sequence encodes CASSFPGGTDEQYF.